This T cell receptor (beta chain) is from a study of T cells in narcolepsy. Study in general: Donors had narcolepsy type 1 or type 2, or were healthy controls. Study conclusions and caveats: Healthy controls reportedly lacked the autoreactive clonotypes serially found in patients' blood. In some patient and control memory CD4+ samples, autoreactive clones were absent. HCRT-specific and TRIB2-specific autoreactive clonotypes appeared among same-patient CSF and blood CD4+ clonotypes.

A remark on this clone: What it recognizes is unknown.

Between the trimmed V and J ends, which lost 3 bases and 2 bases, there was a span of 22 bases. Germline CDR1 and CDR2: SGDLS and YYNGEE. This CDR3 is 18 amino acids long. Clones were read by immunoSEQ multiplex PCR, and TCRdb kept only the in-frame ones, dropping some. The sample records about 32,000 clones, around 83% being singletons. The sample taken for sequencing was memory (CD45RA-) CD4+ T cells from blood. The receptor comes from a human donor in good health. The V gene is TRBV9, the J gene TRBJ2-3; D call uncertain. The DNA for the CDR3 is TGTGCCAGCAGCGCATCCTCGGGCACCTCCCCCCTCACAGATACGCAGTATTTT. Its protein is CASSASSGTSPLTDTQYF.